This T cell receptor beta chain was identified in a study of cytomegalovirus exposure and HLA in healthy donors. Measured with immunoSEQ multiplex PCR; TCRdb has only the in-frame clones, and not every one. The data hold some 220,000 clones, with 85% to 95% observed a single time. Germline V lookup: CDR1 LGHNA, CDR2 YNFKEQ. This CDR3 spans 19 amino acids. After removal of 1 base from V and 5 bases from J, the junction contained 15 bases not matched to a gene. This receptor was obtained from a woman in her late teens or twenties in good health and CMV-seronegative. The source material was PBMCs. The chain couples TRBV4-2 to TRBJ2-7; 12 bases align to TRBD2. CDR3 in amino acids: CASSQGGLAGGGVADEQYF. In DNA form, the CDR3 reads TGTGCCAGCAGCCAAGGAGGGCTAGCGGGAGGGGGGGTTGCCGACGAGCAGTACTTC.